The 20 T cell receptor beta chains in this list originate from one sample, sequenced in a study of T-cell memory formation after mild COVID-19. MiXCR, applied by TCRdb to the 5' RACE reads, yields one record per CDR3 protein. The sample lists some 210,000 distinct CDR3 sequences; over 9.5% were seen once. Source material: PBMCs or a T cell subset sorted from them (not recorded which). The receptor set was obtained from a man aged 18-30 years who had mild COVID-19 (a few samples of this study predate the infection). Cell type and time point are not known.

In its sample, this clonotype was seen a few times. This chain uses TRBV6-5 with TRBJ2-2; D unclear. Per the germline V gene, CDR1 is MNHEY and CDR2 is SVGAGI. CDR3 size: 14 residues. V lost 6 bases to trimming and J lost 6 bases, with 14 bases between them. The CDR3 reads CASSSRTNSGELFF. DNA for the CDR3: TGTGCCAGCAGCTCTAGAACTAACTCCGGGGAGCTGTTTTTT.

The chain couples TRBV20-1 to TRBJ2-7, with 8 bases lining up with TRBD1. Germline V lookup: CDR1 DFQATT, CDR2 SNEGSKA (reference sequence). The length of the CDR3 is 14 residues. V lost 0 bases and J lost 2; bases outside the gene matches: 3. The CDR3 protein is CSARDRTGTYEQYF. Here the CDR3 DNA reads TGCAGTGCTAGAGACCGGACAGGGACCTACGAGCAGTACTTC.

This clonotype was detected only a few times. The genes are TRBV19 and TRBJ1-5, with 7 nucleotides matching TRBD1. Germline V lookup: CDR1 LNHDA, CDR2 SQIVND (reference sequence). CDR3 size: 18 residues. The J segment lost 7 bases and the V segment lost 0 bases, leaving 15 bases of the junction unmatched. This chain's CDR3 is CASSIDPRTGGGRQPQHF. The CDR3 DNA reads as TGTGCCAGTAGTATAGATCCCCGGACAGGCGGCGGGAGACAGCCCCAGCATTTT.

A few counts support this clonotype. The chain couples TRBV7-2 to TRBJ2-1, with 7 nucleotides matching TRBD2. Germline V gene data show CDR1 as SGHTA and CDR2 as FQGNSA. The junction had 8 bases not matched to a gene; V was cut back by 7 bases and J by 8 bases. The CDR3 covers 13 residues. CDR3 sequence: CASNPGGGDEQFF. The CDR3 DNA is TGTGCCAGCAACCCGGGGGGTGGAGATGAGCAGTTCTTC.

This clonotype was counted a few times. The chain is built from TRBV18 and TRBJ2-2; D is ambiguous. This CDR3 spans 15 amino acids. V dropped 8 bases and J dropped 2 bases, with 15 bases sitting between them. The germline V gene encodes CDR1 KGHSH and CDR2 LQKENI. The CDR3 DNA follows: TGTGCCAGCCAAAGGGTCACATTTAACACCGGGGAGCTGTTTTTT. Translation: CASQRVTFNTGELFF. Complete variable domain (other parts from reference TRBV18 and TRBJ2-2): NAGVMQNPRHLVRRRGQEARLRCSPMKGHSHVYWYRQLPEEGLKFMVYLQKENIIDESGMPKERFSAEFPKEGPSILRIQQVVRGDSAAYFCASQRVTFNTGELFFGEGSRLTVL.

The chain is built from TRBV27 and TRBJ2-2; D is ambiguous. The CDR3 runs to 14 residues. V was trimmed by 0 bases and J by 4 bases, leaving 6 bases between them. Germline values: CDR1 MNHEY, CDR2 SMNVEV (reference sequence). The CDR3, as DNA: TGTGCCAGCAGTTTATCCCGGATCACCGGGGAGCTGTTTTTT. Translated, it gives CASSLSRITGELFF.

This clonotype showed up just a few times. The rearrangement joins TRBV20-1 to TRBJ2-3, with a weak D call TRBD2 (5 bases). Germline loops: CDR1 DFQATT, CDR2 SNEGSKA (reference sequence). Trimming took 8 bases from V and 2 from J, leaving 20 bases between them. There are 15 residues in the CDR3. The CDR3 region has the DNA TGCAGTACGCCCCCCGCGGGCCCGTCCACAGATACGCAGTATTTT. It codes for CSTPPAGPSTDTQYF.

CDR3 DNA sequence: TGTGCCAGCAGTCTAAAACCGGGACAGAGCAATCAGCCCCAGCATTTT. It codes for CASSLKPGQSNQPQHF. The chain uses TRBV27 and TRBJ1-5; 7 bases align to TRBD1. The CDR3 covers 16 residues. Trimming took 5 bases from V and 1 from J; bases not matched to a gene: 8. Per germline, CDR1 MNHEY and CDR2 SMNVEV (reference sequence).

The chain employs TRBV7-2 and TRBJ1-4; 7 nucleotides line up with TRBD1. Germline trimming cut 0 bases from V and 5 bases from J; bases unmatched to any gene: 3. Germline V gives CDR1 SGHTA, CDR2 FQGNSA. The CDR3 length is 15 residues. The CDR3 coding sequence is TGTGCCAGCAGCTTAGCAGGGGGCCTGAATGAAAAACTGTTTTTT. This sequence encodes CASSLAGGLNEKLFF.

The genes are TRBV5-1 and TRBJ2-7; D call uncertain. Germline V CDR1 and CDR2: SGHRS, YFSETQ. The CDR3 spans 13 residues. The V and J ends lost 5 bases and 5 bases respectively, with 14 bases between them. The CDR3 DNA reads TGCGCCAGCAGTTCTCACCTCCGGGACGAGCAGTACTTC. Its protein product is CASSSHLRDEQYF. Looking up the rest from reference TRBV5-1 and TRBJ2-7 gives the full variable domain: KAGVTQTPRYLIKTRGQQVTLSCSPISGHRSVSWYQQTPGQGLQFLFEYFSETQRNKGNFPGRFSGRQFSNSRSEMNVSTLELGDSALYLCASSSHLRDEQYFGPGTRLTVT.

V gene TRBV5-6 combines with J gene TRBJ1-2, with D unclear. This CDR3 contains 13 residues. Germline V lookup: CDR1 SGHDT, CDR2 YYEEEE. V lost 0 bases to trimming and J lost 8 bases, with 11 bases between them. The CDR3 sequence is CASSLGGTTGYTF. The CDR3 DNA follows: TGTGCCAGCAGCTTGGGGGGAACGACGGGCTACACCTTC. The full variable domain, completed using reference TRBV5-6 and TRBJ1-2, is DAGVTQSPTHLIKTRGQQVTLRCSPKSGHDTVSWYQQALGQGPQFIFQYYEEEERQRGNFPDRFSGHQFPNYSSELNVNALLLGDSALYLCASSLGGTTGYTFGSGTRLTVV.

The genes are TRBV5-1 and TRBJ2-7, with 7 nucleotides matching TRBD1. After removal of 1 base from V and 2 bases from J, the junction contained 3 bases not matched to a gene. CDR3 length: 14 residues. CDR1 is SGHRS and CDR2 is YFSETQ in the germline V gene. The CDR3 spells CASSLRQGPYEQYF. CDR3 sequence (DNA): TGCGCCAGCAGCTTGAGACAGGGTCCCTACGAGCAGTACTTC. The whole variable domain, filled in from reference TRBV5-1 and TRBJ2-7, reads KAGVTQTPRYLIKTRGQQVTLSCSPISGHRSVSWYQQTPGQGLQFLFEYFSETQRNKGNFPGRFSGRQFSNSRSEMNVSTLELGDSALYLCASSLRQGPYEQYFGPGTRLTVT.

This clonotype appeared a few times. This chain links TRBV2 with TRBJ1-2, with D uncertain. Trimming took 5 bases from V and 8 from J, leaving 15 bases between them. Germline CDR1 reads SNHLY; CDR2 reads FYNNEI. This CDR3 comprises 13 residues. The CDR3, as DNA: TGTGCCAGCAGTTTACAAGAGCTTCTGGGCTACACCTTC. It encodes CASSLQELLGYTF.

The rearrangement uses TRBV20-1 and TRBJ1-1, with D tentatively TRBD1 (5 bases). Germline V gene sequence: CDR1 DFQATT, CDR2 SNEGSKA (reference sequence). V gave up 0 bases and J gave up 7 bases, with 21 bases separating them. The CDR3 runs 16 residues. The CDR3 region is CSAREPGEQESLEAFF. The CDR3 coding sequence is TGCAGTGCTAGAGAACCGGGTGAACAGGAATCCCTTGAAGCTTTCTTT.

A few counts support this clonotype. This chain uses TRBV13 with TRBJ1-5; 8 nucleotides align to TRBD1. The V and J ends lost 5 bases and 0 bases, in that order; junction bases with no gene match: 9. CDR3 length equals 17 residues. Germline CDR1 PRHDT, CDR2 FYEKMQ (reference sequence). CDR3 region: CASSRQGQSYSNQPQHF. The CDR3 nucleotides are TGTGCCAGCAGCCGACAGGGGCAATCTTATAGCAATCAGCCCCAGCATTTT. The full variable domain, in which reference TRBV13 and TRBJ1-5 provide the parts outside the CDR3, is AAGVIQSPRHLIKEKRETATLKCYPIPRHDTVYWYQQGPGQDPQFLISFYEKMQSDKGSIPDRFSAQQFSDYHSELNMSSLELGDSALYFCASSRQGQSYSNQPQHFGDGTRLSIL.

The chain employs TRBV5-1 and TRBJ1-6, with TRBD1 matching 7 bases. This CDR3 comprises 16 residues. With V trimmed by 3 bases and J by 7 bases, 10 bases remained unmatched. Germline loops: CDR1 SGHRS, CDR2 YFSETQ. Here the CDR3 reads CASSSQGDIRNSPLHF. CDR3 DNA: TGCGCCAGCAGCTCGCAGGGGGACATAAGAAATTCACCCCTCCACTTT.

This clonotype occurred a few times. The rearrangement joins TRBV4-3 to TRBJ2-7; 7 bases agree with TRBD1. Germline loops: CDR1 LGHNA, CDR2 YSLEER. The CDR3 consists of 16 residues. With V trimmed by 3 bases and J by 3 bases, 11 bases remained unmatched. The CDR3 coding sequence is TGCGCCAGCAGCCACCGGGACAGTTGGGGTTTCTACGAGCAGTACGTC. This codes for CASSHRDSWGFYEQYV.

In this sample, this clonotype turned up many times. This chain uses TRBV12-3 or TRBV12-4 with TRBJ2-3, with D hard to call. Deletions cut 6 bases from V and 2 bases from J, with 6 bases between. This CDR3 is built from 12 residues. This chain's CDR3 is CASSSNTDTQYF. The CDR3 DNA sequence: TGTGCCAGCAGCTCCAACACAGATACGCAGTATTTT.

The J gene is TRBJ1-4, the V gene TRBV29-1; TRBD1 is a possible D gene (5 bases). The CDR3 has 15 residues. Germline-derived CDR1 and CDR2 are SQVTM and ANQGSEA. V lost 0 bases and J 8 bases, leaving 16 bases between the germline ends. CDR3 region: CSVEDPWAGPEKLFF. CDR3 bases: TGCAGCGTTGAAGATCCGTGGGCAGGGCCCGAAAAACTGTTTTTT.

This clonotype was observed a few times. The chain combines TRBV6-5 with TRBJ1-1; the D gene is possibly TRBD1 (5 bases). Germline V CDR1 and CDR2: MNHEY, SVGAGI. Trimming removed 6 bases at V and 1 base at J, with 18 bases between. The CDR3 loop spans 16 amino acids. The CDR3, as DNA: TGTGCCAGCAGCTCGCCGCGGTACAGGCAGAACACTGAAGCTTTCTTT. As protein: CASSSPRYRQNTEAFF.